This is a list of T cell receptor beta chains from one sample in a study of shared clonotypes between healthy human individuals. Some clones are missing from TCRdb's copy, which holds only in-frame ones; the method was immunoSEQ multiplex PCR. Of 2 million to 2.5 million clones in the sample, 85% to 95% are singletons; the top ten hold roughly 0.34%. Sequenced material: naive CD4+ T cells from PBMCs. The receptors were sampled from a man between 18 and 29 years old in good health. Some clones in this sample may be carry-over from other donors' samples. Each CDR3 is given with its conserved first and last residue. A D gene is named only where the DNA matches it firmly. Clone size appears in some rows only: once, few, many, or a class for an expanded clone.

V,J,size,D,CDR3,DNA
TRBV28,TRBJ2-5,NA,NA,CASSLGTQETQYF,TGTGCCAGCAGTTTAGGGACCCAAGAGACCCAGTACTTC
TRBV7-9,TRBJ2-7,once,NA,CASSLGGERHEQYF,TGTGCCAGCAGCTTAGGGGGCGAAAGGCACGAGCAGTACTTC
TRBV23-1,TRBJ1-5,once,NA,CASTTDAGQGNHQPQHF,TGCGCCAGCACCACAGATGCCGGTCAGGGTAATCATCAGCCCCAGCATTTT
TRBV5-1,TRBJ1-1,NA,TRBD1,CASSYYTGDNTEAFF,TGCGCCAGCAGCTATTATACAGGGGACAACACTGAAGCTTTCTTT
TRBV5-6,TRBJ2-1,NA,NA,CASSLRSLDEQFF,TGTGCCAGCAGCTTGAGGAGTCTGGATGAGCAGTTCTTC
TRBV18,TRBJ1-2,once,NA,CASSYEMRGYGYTF,TGTGCCAGCTCTTACGAGATGAGGGGCTATGGCTACACCTTC
TRBV20-1,TRBJ2-7,NA,NA,CSVTRQGQYF,TGCAGTGTTACCCGGCAGGGTCAGTACTTC
TRBV30,TRBJ1-2,NA,NA,CAWSRGYGYTF,TGTGCCTGGAGTAGGGGTTACGGCTACACCTTC
TRBV5-4,TRBJ1-2,NA,NA,CASSSKGGGDYGYTF,TGTGCCAGCAGCTCCAAAGGGGGGGGAGACTATGGCTACACCTTC
TRBV6-1,TRBJ1-1,NA,NA,CASFSQLGTEAFF,TGTGCCAGTTTCTCCCAACTGGGCACTGAAGCTTTCTTT
TRBV30,TRBJ2-5,once,NA,CAWSWQEQETQYF,TGTGCCTGGAGTTGGCAGGAACAAGAGACCCAGTACTTC
TRBV15,TRBJ1-1,NA,TRBD1,CATSRGQGGSEAFF,TGTGCCACCAGCAGAGGACAGGGAGGGTCTGAAGCTTTCTTT
TRBV14,TRBJ2-2,NA,NA,CASSQDGAPWLFF,TGTGCCAGCAGCCAAGATGGGGCCCCGTGGCTGTTTTTT
TRBV11-2,TRBJ2-3,NA,TRBD2,CASSPTSGSADTQYF,TGTGCCAGCAGCCCGACTAGCGGGAGTGCAGATACGCAGTATTTT
TRBV5-1,TRBJ2-1,NA,NA,CATGAGSSYNEQFF,TGCGCCACCGGGGCCGGGAGCTCCTACAATGAGCAGTTCTTC
TRBV19,TRBJ1-4,NA,NA,CASSPRTRSSEKLFF,TGTGCCAGTAGTCCCCGGACAAGGTCGAGCGAAAAACTGTTTTTT
TRBV27,TRBJ2-1,NA,NA,CASNLRVGSRGEQFF,TGTGCCAGCAACCTAAGGGTCGGGAGCCGGGGTGAGCAGTTCTTC
TRBV28,TRBJ1-4,NA,NA,CASSSYRATNEKLFF,TGTGCCAGCAGTTCCTACAGGGCGACTAATGAAAAACTGTTTTTT
TRBV7-2,TRBJ2-4,NA,TRBD1,CASSQDRWKNIQYF,TGTGCCAGCAGCCAGGACAGGTGGAAAAACATTCAGTACTTC
TRBV11-3,TRBJ2-3,NA,TRBD2,CASSPTRSGGDTQYF,TGTGCCAGCAGCCCTACCCGGAGCGGGGGAGATACGCAGTATTTT
TRBV6-1,TRBJ1-4,NA,NA,CASNRVGEKLFF,TGTGCCAGCAACAGGGTCGGGGAAAAACTGTTTTTT
TRBV10-3,TRBJ2-1,NA,NA,CAISESYQGEQFF,TGTGCCATCAGTGAGTCGTATCAGGGTGAGCAGTTCTTC
TRBV10-2,TRBJ2-2,NA,NA,CASIGANINTGELFF,TGCGCCAGCATTGGGGCTAACATAAACACCGGGGAGCTGTTTTTT
TRBV4-3,TRBJ2-3,NA,TRBD2,CASSQVSGRGDTQYF,TGCGCCAGCAGCCAAGTCTCCGGGAGGGGCGATACGCAGTATTTT
TRBV5-4,TRBJ2-7,NA,TRBD2,CASSRGLADGPYEQYF,TGTGCCAGCAGCCGCGGACTAGCGGACGGACCCTACGAGCAGTACTTC
TRBV7-8,TRBJ2-7,NA,NA,CASSPYLEQYF,TGTGCCAGCAGCCCCTACCTGGAGCAGTACTTC
TRBV5-1,TRBJ2-1,NA,NA,CASSVLGGSYNEQFF,TGCGCCAGCAGCGTGTTAGGGGGCTCCTACAATGAGCAGTTCTTC
TRBV2,TRBJ2-1,once,TRBD1,CASKTGQGNYNEQFF,TGTGCCAGCAAGACGGGACAGGGGAACTACAATGAGCAGTTCTTC
TRBV4-1,TRBJ1-3,NA,NA,CASKSGSGGNTIYF,TGCGCCAGCAAATCGGGATCGGGTGGAAACACCATATATTTT
TRBV2,TRBJ2-7,NA,NA,CASSTGRANEQYF,TGTGCCAGCAGTACCGGCCGGGCGAACGAGCAGTACTTC
TRBV5-1,TRBJ1-1,once,NA,CASSGGTLSNTEAFF,TGCGCCAGCAGCGGGGGGACACTCTCGAACACTGAAGCTTTCTTT
TRBV10-3,TRBJ2-7,NA,NA,CAISVTGDEQYF,TGTGCCATCAGTGTAACAGGAGACGAGCAGTACTTC
TRBV18,TRBJ1-3,NA,NA,CASSPGIGGGPSSGNTIYF,TGTGCCAGCTCACCAGGGATTGGCGGGGGCCCGAGCTCTGGAAACACCATATATTTT
TRBV28,TRBJ1-4,NA,NA,CASSVRRAGGLSVAGF,NA
TRBV5-4,TRBJ2-1,NA,NA,CASSSPGGASYNEQFF,TGTGCCAGCAGCTCCCCGGGGGGCGCTTCCTACAATGAGCAGTTCTTC
TRBV28,TRBJ2-7,NA,TRBD2,CASSATGTSDYEQYF,TGTGCCAGCAGCGCGACCGGGACTAGCGACTACGAGCAGTACTTC
TRBV7-2,TRBJ2-6,NA,NA,CASSLRTGTSGANVLTF,TGTGCCAGCAGCTTAAGAACAGGGACTTCTGGGGCCAACGTCCTGACTTTC
TRBV5-6,TRBJ1-4,NA,TRBD1,CASSQQGARGEKLFF,TGTGCCAGCAGCCAACAGGGGGCGAGAGGTGAAAAACTGTTTTTT
TRBV5-6,TRBJ2-2,NA,NA,CASSFAVGTGELFF,TGTGCCAGCAGCTTTGCGGTTGGTACCGGGGAGCTGTTTTTT
TRBV9,TRBJ2-1,once,NA,CASSVASAVSYNEQFF,TGTGCCAGCAGCGTAGCCAGCGCCGTCTCCTACAATGAGCAGTTCTTC
TRBV6-1,TRBJ2-4,NA,TRBD1,CASSDDRATASLAKNIQYF,TGTGCCAGCAGTGACGACAGGGCTACCGCCTCACTAGCCAAAAACATTCAGTACTTC
TRBV2,TRBJ2-7,NA,NA,CASSEGQTPSYEQYF,TGTGCCAGCAGTGAAGGACAGACTCCGTCCTACGAGCAGTACTTC
TRBV11-2,TRBJ1-1,few,NA,CASSPPGRREFEAFF,TGTGCCAGCAGCCCACCGGGACGGAGGGAGTTTGAAGCTTTCTTT
TRBV4-2,TRBJ1-2,NA,NA,CASSYPGVGYGYTF,TGTGCCAGCAGCTACCCGGGGGTAGGGTATGGCTACACCTTC
TRBV7-3,TRBJ2-3,NA,NA,CASSLSLGVQDTQYF,TGTGCCAGCAGCTTATCTTTGGGAGTACAGGATACGCAGTATTTT